This T cell receptor beta chain was retrieved from a study of T-cell reconstitution after alpha-beta-depleted transplantation in children. Germline V gene data show CDR1 as LGHNA and CDR2 as YSLEER. The CDR3 is 17 residues long. The V end was cut by 1 base, the J end by 0 bases, with 13 bases between. This clonotype was seen a handful of times. The library targeted TCRbeta and was prepared with unique molecular identifiers. One entry per CDR3 protein, called by TCRdb with MiXCR from the PCR reads. The sample contains some 350,000 distinct CDR3 sequences, around 15% of which appear only once. Sequencing used PBMCs, mostly from graft donor cells, obtained 360 days after TCRalphabeta/CD19-depleted stem cell transplant. The sequence came from a male patient aged 2-15 years who had a stem cell transplant for acute lymphoblastic leukemia, so the T cells may come from the graft donor. J is TRBJ2-4 and V is TRBV4-3, with a tentative D call TRBD1 (5 bases). CDR3 in amino acids: CASSQAADTLAKNIQYF. CDR3 nucleotides: TGCGCCAGCAGCCAAGCGGCGGACACTTTAGCCAAAAACATTCAGTACTTC.